The entry below gives a single TCR beta chain sequence along with its context. Only a few counts were recorded for this clonotype. Its antigen has not been determined. Per-base quality was not reported, and no clone a single base away is much larger than it. This record belongs to a study of blood T cells in healthy people across ages (dated by TCRdb to between 2015 and 2017). Concerning the study at large: Template switching captured roughly one uniquely barcoded TCR beta cDNA molecule per two T cells in model experiments. Donors were grouped into four age groups: young (average about 15 years), middle-aged (39), aged (roughly 62) and long-lived (about 82). The study measured age-related changes in TCR beta repertoire diversity using deep sequencing normalized with unique cDNA molecular identifiers. For two donors (one aged 18 to 30 and one aged 80 or older), the study analyzed two additional independent replicas of 1 million unique cDNA reads from the same blood draw. Donors of different ages were randomly distributed across sequencing lanes to avoid experimental bias. General findings and caveats noted by the study authors: Because profiling used bulk unsorted PBMCs, naive and antigen-experienced compartments could not be compared conclusively. Estimates of total diversity based on one million sequenced T cells were regarded as lower bounds and as underestimates. Observed TCR beta diversity per million T cells fell roughly linearly with age, and a significant reduction was already apparent by age around 39. Compared with the aged group, the long-lived group had more naive CD4+ T cells, fewer expanded clones and increased TCR diversity, a pattern suggesting age selection. Because the CMV infection status of the donors was unknown, age-related changes in expanded clonotypes may potentially have been confounded. The percentage of naive T cells measured by flow cytometry correlated strongly with observed TCR beta diversity.

CDR1 and CDR2 (SGHTA, FQGTGA) derive from the germline V gene. V was cut back by 5 bases and J by 6 bases, leaving a gap of 11 bases between them. Including the terminal cysteine and phenylalanine, the CDR3 comprises 13 residues. The entry retains the CDR3 DNA only, 39 bases that are in frame from base 1. Library creation used 5' RACE. Sequencing relied on an Illumina HiSeq 2500. A second roughly 7 to 11 cycle PCR used a sample-barcoded 5' primer and a J-beta primer mix. Each TCR beta cDNA molecule received a unique molecular identifier from a template-switch 5' adaptor carrying 12 random nucleotides. At least 3 million CDR3-containing paired-end reads were obtained from each sample. The Mint cDNA synthesis kit, primed by a TRBC-specific oligonucleotide, was used to synthesize first-strand cDNA from all RNA. After uracil-DNA glycosylase treatment, a first 18-cycle PCR used universal primers M1SS and BC2_uni_R on all cDNA. Concerning the study's data processing: For normalization, 1 million high-quality reads were randomly selected from each sample, with every read carrying a distinct molecular identifier. Instead of being binned into consensus sequences, reads that shared molecular identifiers were thrown out. MiTCR, set to a Q25 quality threshold and the strictest error-elimination algorithm, was used for CDR3 identification, clonotype clustering and error correction. Lower-bound total TCR beta diversity was estimated with a nonparametric unseen species model using Euler transformation. TCRdb itself trimmed the public reads at Q25 with fastp, ran MiXCR and retained productive beta chains. Each entry merges the rows of one CDR3 protein and shows their most common DNA and genes. The V and J calls, along with clone size, are taken from TCRdb and not from the paper's own processing. A total of 550,000 to 650,000 distinct CDR3 sequences appear in this sample, about 30% of them only once. Of the sample, around 16% is held by the ten largest clones.

The donors were 40 or so Caucasian individuals from Russia, aged roughly 6 to 90 years, who were systemically healthy. Each donor gave about 9.2 milliliters of peripheral blood, drawn into EDTA-treated Vacutainer tubes. PBMCs were isolated by Ficoll-Paque density-gradient centrifugation, with at least 7 million obtained per sample. Total RNA, at least 6 micrograms per sample, was extracted from PBMCs with Trizol reagent. The percentages of naive CD45RAhigh/CD27high T cells were determined by flow cytometry on a PBMC aliquot from every donor. Sequenced input: blood. The sequence is built from TRBV7-3 and TRBJ1-5, and possibly TRBD1, on 5 matching bases. The TCR originated in an elderly woman in good health. The CDR3 sequence is CASSPGRGQPQHF. Here is the DNA: TGTGCCAGCAGCCCGGGACGGGGTCAGCCCCAGCATTTT.